One sample yielded the 25 T cell receptor beta chains listed below, sequenced in a study of graft-versus-host responses after intestinal transplantation. Profiled with immunoSEQ multiplex PCR; TCRdb holds only in-frame clones, not every one. The table shows tens of thousands of clones, with 70% to 90% occurring only once. Source: PBMCs, taken 26 days after transplant. These receptors all come from a human patient who received an intestinal transplant, so some T cells may come from the graft donor.

This clone has a single count. The CDR3 is CASSEDDQGYEQYF. The CDR3, as DNA: TGTGCCAGCAGTGAAGATGACCAGGGGTACGAGCAGTACTTC. The rearrangement links TRBV25-1 to TRBJ2-7, with D tentatively TRBD1 (6 bases). The germline CDR1 and CDR2 sequences are MGHDK and SYGVNS. The CDR3 has 14 amino acids. The germline V and J ends were trimmed by 2 bases and 4 bases, with 12 bases remaining between them.

The rearrangement uses TRBV27 and TRBJ2-1; 14 bases map to TRBD2. Germline-derived CDR1 and CDR2 are MNHEY and SMNVEV (reference sequence). The J segment lost 8 bases and the V segment lost 3 bases, leaving 3 bases of the junction unmatched. The CDR3 sequence is 15 residues long. In DNA, the CDR3 is TGTGCCAGCAGTTTCGGACTAGCGGGGGGCTATGAGCAGTTCTTC. Protein product: CASSFGLAGGYEQFF.

This chain links TRBV7-3 with TRBJ1-4, with D unresolved. V was cut by 1 base and J by 7 bases, with 7 bases left in between. The CDR3 spans 13 residues. Germline-derived CDR1 and CDR2 are SGHTA and FQGTGA. DNA for the CDR3: TGTGCCAGCAGCTTAATCAGCGGTGAAAAACTGTTTTTT. Its translation is CASSLISGEKLFF.

The chain couples TRBV6-5 to TRBJ2-2; 9 nucleotides agree with TRBD1. Trimming took 2 bases from V and 6 from J; bases not matched to a gene: 1. The CDR3 runs 14 residues. Germline V gives CDR1 MNHEY, CDR2 SVGAGI. The CDR3 DNA reads as TGTGCCAGCAGTTACGGACAGGGGTCCGGGGAGCTGTTTTTT. Translation: CASSYGQGSGELFF.

V and J are TRBV5-8 and TRBJ2-3; 13 bases align to TRBD2. The CDR3 loop spans 16 amino acids. Germline V gives CDR1 SGHTS, CDR2 YDEGEE. Losses at the gene ends were 3 bases for V and 1 base for J; bases not matched to a gene: 2. DNA of the CDR3: TGTGCCAGCAGCTCCGGACTAGCGGGGGGCACAGATACGCAGTATTTT. This codes for CASSSGLAGGTDTQYF.

The chain uses TRBV6-6 and TRBJ2-1; TRBD2 agrees at 8 bases. V shed 8 bases and J 2 bases; nucleotides not matched to a gene: 8. There are 15 residues in the CDR3. Germline CDR1 is MNHNY and CDR2 is SVGAGI (reference sequence). The CDR3 DNA reads as TGTGCCAGCCTGGAATTGCGGGGGGCCTACAATGAGCAGTTCTTC. Translation: CASLELRGAYNEQFF.

The chain combines TRBV7-2 with TRBJ1-1; D uncertain. Trimming stripped 3 bases from V and 5 bases from J, with 10 bases between. Germline loops: CDR1 SGHTA, CDR2 FQGNSA. The CDR3 contains 13 residues. DNA of the CDR3: TGTGCCAGCAGCTTTGGGAGAAAAACTGAAGCTTTCTTT. The encoded protein is CASSFGRKTEAFF.

This chain links TRBV19 with TRBJ1-5; no clear D gene. Per the germline V gene, CDR1 is LNHDA and CDR2 is SQIVND (reference sequence). The CDR3 is 12 residues long. Trimming shortened V by 9 bases and J by 6 bases, and 12 bases separated the two germline ends. The CDR3: CASHYRGQPQHF. Here the CDR3 DNA reads TGTGCCAGCCACTATCGGGGTCAGCCCCAGCATTTT.

This rearrangement joins TRBV6-1 to TRBJ2-7, with D maybe TRBD1 (7 bases). Between the trimmed V and J ends, which lost 10 bases and 5 bases, there was a span of 21 bases. The CDR3 extends over 14 amino acids. From germline, CDR1 is MNHNS and CDR2 SASEGT. The DNA for the CDR3 is TGTGCCACCCTCTCCCTGGGCAGGGGGGACGAGCAGTACTTC. This gives the protein CATLSLGRGDEQYF.

The chain joins TRBV19 to TRBJ1-5; D call uncertain. V lost 3 bases and J lost 1, with 10 bases in between. Germline V gives CDR1 LNHDA, CDR2 SQIVND (reference sequence). The CDR3 totals 15 residues. For the CDR3, the DNA is TGTGCCAGTAGTATGTCAGGAGGGAGCAATCAGCCCCAGCATTTT. Its translation is CASSMSGGSNQPQHF.

This chain joins TRBV6-6 and TRBJ2-3, with D unresolved. The CDR3 is made up of 16 amino acids. Per the germline V gene, CDR1 is MNHNY and CDR2 is SVGAGI (reference sequence). Trimming stripped 5 bases from V and 3 bases from J, with 18 bases between. The DNA of the CDR3 is TGTGCCAGCAGTCCCCCCGCGTGGGCGTTAACAGATACGCAGTATTTT. Protein sequence: CASSPPAWALTDTQYF.

The V gene is TRBV27, the J gene TRBJ1-1; D call uncertain. From germline, CDR1 is MNHEY and CDR2 SMNVEV (reference sequence). This CDR3 is 14 amino acids long. V was clipped by 2 bases and J by 2 bases, with 9 bases between them. CDR3 protein: CASSLLGSNTEAFF. The CDR3 region has the DNA TGTGCCAGCAGTTTACTGGGCAGCAACACTGAAGCTTTCTTT.

This clone was counted a single time. CDR3 in DNA: TGCGCCAGCAGCTTAGGGGGAATGAACACTGAAGCTTTCTTT. It specifies CASSLGGMNTEAFF. V gene TRBV5-1 combines with J gene TRBJ1-1, with D possibly being TRBD1 (6 bases). V dropped 2 bases and J dropped 0 bases, with 8 bases sitting between them. The CDR3 covers 14 residues. Germline V lookup: CDR1 SGHRS, CDR2 YFSETQ.

This chain joins TRBV4-2 and TRBJ1-5; D not certain. Germline V gene sequence: CDR1 LGHNA, CDR2 YNFKEQ. The CDR3 runs to 14 residues. Between the trimmed V and J ends, which lost 1 base and 5 bases, there was a span of 9 bases. The CDR3 sequence: CASSQVLGDQPQHF. CDR3 nucleotides: TGTGCCAGCAGCCAAGTCCTGGGCGATCAGCCCCAGCATTTT.

V gene TRBV11-2 combines with J gene TRBJ1-1; 8 bases fit TRBD1. The CDR3 contains 14 residues. CDR1 is SGHAT and CDR2 is FQNNGV in the germline V gene. With V trimmed by 1 base and J by 7 bases, 5 bases remained unmatched. CDR3 region: CASSLGTGGYEAFF. The CDR3 DNA reads TGTGCCAGCAGCTTAGGAACAGGGGGTTATGAAGCTTTCTTT.

This clone was detected a few times. This chain uses TRBV6-6 with TRBJ1-6; D is possibly TRBD1 (5 bases). In germline, CDR1 is MNHNY, CDR2 SVGAGI (reference sequence). The CDR3 runs to 14 residues. Trimming pared 2 bases from V and 14 bases from J, leaving 16 bases between. In nucleotides, the CDR3 is TGTGCCAGCAGTTACGTGCAGGGCGGTTCTACCCTCCACTTT. Translation: CASSYVQGGSTLHF.

The CDR3 DNA is TGTGCCAGCAGTGTGGTGGGAAGGGGTGGCTACACCTTC. It translates to CASSVVGRGGYTF. This chain joins TRBV2 and TRBJ1-2; D is perhaps TRBD1 (5 bases). The CDR3 loop spans 13 amino acids. V was trimmed by 4 bases and J by 7 bases, leaving 13 bases between them. In germline, CDR1 is SNHLY, CDR2 FYNNEI. Supplemented by reference TRBV2 and TRBJ1-2, the full variable domain reads EPEVTQTPSHQVTQMGQEVILRCVPISNHLYFYWYRQILGQKVEFLVSFYNNEISEKSEIFDDQFSVERPDGSNFTLKIRSTKLEDSAMYFCASSVVGRGGYTFGSGTRLTVV.

This clone turned up a few times. The chain recombines TRBV23-1 with TRBJ2-7; TRBD1 is a possible D gene (6 bases). TRBV23-1 is flagged as an ORF with uncertain function. The CDR3 has 14 amino acids. Trimming took 2 bases from V and 2 from J, leaving 10 bases between them. The CDR3 nucleotides read TGCGCCAGCAGTCAACCCACAGGGACCTACGAGCAGTACGTC. Amino acids: CASSQPTGTYEQYV.

The rearrangement joins TRBV10-3 to TRBJ2-1; 8 bases are shared with TRBD2. The germline CDR1 and CDR2 sequences are ENHRY and SYGVKD. The junction had 7 bases not matched to a gene; V was cut back by 3 bases and J by 6 bases. The CDR3 length is 15 residues. This CDR3 is CAISETGGRANEQFF. The DNA for the CDR3 is TGTGCCATCAGTGAAACGGGGGGGCGAGCCAATGAGCAGTTCTTC.

CDR3 in amino acids: CASSHTTGGDGELFF. The DNA for the CDR3 is TGTGCCAGCAGCCATACCACAGGGGGGGACGGGGAGCTGTTTTTT. The chain joins TRBV7-8 to TRBJ2-2; weak D call: TRBD1 (8 bases). In germline, CDR1 is SGHVS, CDR2 FQNEAQ. With 5 bases removed from V and 7 bases from J, the gap between germline ends came to 17 bases. The CDR3 has 15 amino acids.

The rearrangement joins TRBV6-5 to TRBJ2-6; D gene unclear. This CDR3 region has 15 residues. CDR1 is MNHEY, CDR2 SVGAGI, per germline. Trimming pared 3 bases from V and 2 bases from J, leaving 8 bases between. The CDR3, as DNA: TGTGCCAGCAGTTATAATAGCCCTGGGGCCAACGTCCTGACTTTC. It specifies CASSYNSPGANVLTF.

This clone appeared a few times. The V and J genes are TRBV5-1 and TRBJ2-3; 9 bases map to TRBD2. With V trimmed by 5 bases and J by 1 base, 5 bases remained unmatched. This CDR3 is 15 amino acids long. Germline CDR1 SGHRS, CDR2 YFSETQ. The CDR3 sequence is CASRGLAGGTDTQYF. As DNA, the CDR3 is TGCGCCAGCAGGGGCTTAGCGGGGGGCACAGATACGCAGTATTTT.

This chain links TRBV7-2 with TRBJ2-1; D may be TRBD1 (6 bases). The CDR3 has 16 amino acids. Per germline, CDR1 SGHTA and CDR2 FQGNSA. Between the trimmed V and J ends, which lost 5 bases and 1 base, there was a span of 15 bases. The CDR3 DNA follows: TGTGCCAGCAGCCTAGGGTACAGGGTTTCCTACAATGAGCAGTTCTTC. Encoded protein: CASSLGYRVSYNEQFF.

The chain employs TRBV5-1 and TRBJ2-5, with 8 nucleotides matching TRBD1. This CDR3 has 16 amino acids. Per germline, CDR1 SGHRS and CDR2 YFSETQ. With 0 bases clipped from V and 2 bases from J, the junction kept 6 bases outside the gene matches. DNA of the CDR3: TGCGCCAGCAGCTTGGAAGGGACAGGAGGGCAAGAGACCCAGTACTTC. Residues: CASSLEGTGGQETQYF.

The chain has TRBV11-2 and TRBJ1-5, with D maybe TRBD1 (5 bases). CDR1 is SGHAT and CDR2 is FQNNGV in the germline V gene. The CDR3 totals 14 residues. The V gene lost 3 bases and the J gene lost 1 base, with 7 bases spanning the gap. The CDR3 sequence is CASSLTDSNQPQHF. The CDR3 DNA follows: TGTGCCAGCAGCTTGACAGACAGCAATCAGCCCCAGCATTTT.